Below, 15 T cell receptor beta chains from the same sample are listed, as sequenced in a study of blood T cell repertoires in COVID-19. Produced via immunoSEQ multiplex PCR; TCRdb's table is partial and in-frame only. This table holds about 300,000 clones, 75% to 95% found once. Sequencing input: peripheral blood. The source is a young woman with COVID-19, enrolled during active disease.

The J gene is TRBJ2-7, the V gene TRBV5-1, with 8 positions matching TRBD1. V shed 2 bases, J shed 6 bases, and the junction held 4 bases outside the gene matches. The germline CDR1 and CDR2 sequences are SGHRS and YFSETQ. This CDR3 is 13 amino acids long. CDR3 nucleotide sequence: TGCGCCAGCAGCTTCGGACAGGGTCCCGAGCAGTACTTC. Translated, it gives CASSFGQGPEQYF. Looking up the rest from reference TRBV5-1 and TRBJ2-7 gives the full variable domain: KAGVTQTPRYLIKTRGQQVTLSCSPISGHRSVSWYQQTPGQGLQFLFEYFSETQRNKGNFPGRFSGRQFSNSRSEMNVSTLELGDSALYLCASSFGQGPEQYFGPGTRLTVT.

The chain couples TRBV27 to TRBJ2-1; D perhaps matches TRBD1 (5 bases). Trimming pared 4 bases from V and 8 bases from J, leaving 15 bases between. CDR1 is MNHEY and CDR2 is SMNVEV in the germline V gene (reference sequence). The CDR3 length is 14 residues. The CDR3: CASSSATGAYEQFF. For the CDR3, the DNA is TGTGCCAGCAGTTCCGCTACTGGGGCGTATGAGCAGTTCTTC.

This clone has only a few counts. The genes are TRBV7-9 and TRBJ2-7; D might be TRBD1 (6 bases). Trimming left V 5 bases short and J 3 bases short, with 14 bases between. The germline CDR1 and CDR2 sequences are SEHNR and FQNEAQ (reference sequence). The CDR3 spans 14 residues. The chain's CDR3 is CASSTGQRIYEQYF. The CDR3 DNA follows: TGTGCCAGCAGCACTGGACAGAGAATCTACGAGCAGTACTTC.

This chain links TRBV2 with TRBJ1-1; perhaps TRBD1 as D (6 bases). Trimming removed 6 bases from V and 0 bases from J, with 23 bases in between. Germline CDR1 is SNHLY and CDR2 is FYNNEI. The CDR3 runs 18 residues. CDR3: CASRGFLTGQSMNTEAFF. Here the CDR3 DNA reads TGTGCCAGCAGAGGCTTTCTAACAGGGCAATCGATGAACACTGAAGCTTTCTTT.

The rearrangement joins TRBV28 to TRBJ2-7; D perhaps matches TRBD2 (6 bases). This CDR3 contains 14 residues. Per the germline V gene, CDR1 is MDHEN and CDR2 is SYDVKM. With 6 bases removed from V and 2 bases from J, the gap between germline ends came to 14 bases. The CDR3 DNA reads TGTGCCAGCAGACCGGTGCGGGGCCCCTACGAGCAGTACTTC. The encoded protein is CASRPVRGPYEQYF.

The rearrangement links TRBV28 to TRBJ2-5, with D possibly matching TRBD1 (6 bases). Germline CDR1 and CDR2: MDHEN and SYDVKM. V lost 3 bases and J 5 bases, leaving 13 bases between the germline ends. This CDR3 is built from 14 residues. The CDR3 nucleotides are TGTGCCAGCAGTTTCCGGGACAACCCGGAGACCCAGTACTTC. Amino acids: CASSFRDNPETQYF.

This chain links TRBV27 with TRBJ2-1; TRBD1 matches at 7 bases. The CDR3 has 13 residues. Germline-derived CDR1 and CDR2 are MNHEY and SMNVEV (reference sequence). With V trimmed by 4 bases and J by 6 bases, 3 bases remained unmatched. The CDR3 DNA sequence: TGTGCCAGCAGTTGGAGACAGGGCAATGAGCAGTTCTTC. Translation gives CASSWRQGNEQFF.

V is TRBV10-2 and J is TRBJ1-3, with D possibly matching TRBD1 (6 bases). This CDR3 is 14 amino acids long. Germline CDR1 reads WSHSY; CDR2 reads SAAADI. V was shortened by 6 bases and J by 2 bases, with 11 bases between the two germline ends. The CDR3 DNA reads TGCGCCAGCAGGACAGGAAGACCTGGAAACACCATATATTTT. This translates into CASRTGRPGNTIYF.

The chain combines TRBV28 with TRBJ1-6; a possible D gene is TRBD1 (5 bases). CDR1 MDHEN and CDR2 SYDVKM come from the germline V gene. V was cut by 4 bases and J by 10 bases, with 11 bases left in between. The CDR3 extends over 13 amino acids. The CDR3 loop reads CASSYRPSSPLHF. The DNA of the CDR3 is TGTGCCAGCAGTTACAGGCCGTCCTCACCCCTCCACTTT.

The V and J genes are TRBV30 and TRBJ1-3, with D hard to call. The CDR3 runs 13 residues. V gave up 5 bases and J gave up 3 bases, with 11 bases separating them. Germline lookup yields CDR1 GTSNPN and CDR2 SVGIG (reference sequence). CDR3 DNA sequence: TGTGCCTGGTCTCGGGTTGGTGGAAACACCATATATTTT. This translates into CAWSRVGGNTIYF. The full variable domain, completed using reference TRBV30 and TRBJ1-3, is SQTIHQWPATLVQPVGSPLSLECTVEGTSNPNLYWYRQAAGRGLQLLFYSVGIGQISSEVPQNLSASRPQDRQFILSSKKLLLSDSGFYLCAWSRVGGNTIYFGEGSWLTVV.

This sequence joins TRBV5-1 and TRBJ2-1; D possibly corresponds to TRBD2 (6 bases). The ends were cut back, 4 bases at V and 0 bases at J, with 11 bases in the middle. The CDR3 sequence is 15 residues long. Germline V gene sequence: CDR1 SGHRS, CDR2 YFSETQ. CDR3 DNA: TGCGCCAGCAGCAACGGGGGAAGCTCCTACAATGAGCAGTTCTTC. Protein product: CASSNGGSSYNEQFF.

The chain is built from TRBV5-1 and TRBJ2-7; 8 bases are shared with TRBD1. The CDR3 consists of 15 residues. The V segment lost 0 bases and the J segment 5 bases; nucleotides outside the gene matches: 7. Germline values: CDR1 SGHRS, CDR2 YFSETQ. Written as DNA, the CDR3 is TGCGCCAGCAGCTTGGCGGGACAGGAGATCCACGAGCAGTACTTC. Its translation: CASSLAGQEIHEQYF.

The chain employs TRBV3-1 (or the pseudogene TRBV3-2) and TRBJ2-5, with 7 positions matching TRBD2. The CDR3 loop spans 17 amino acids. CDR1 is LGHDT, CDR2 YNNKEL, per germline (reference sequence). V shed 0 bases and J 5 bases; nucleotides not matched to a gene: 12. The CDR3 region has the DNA TGTGCCAGCAGCCAAGAATGGCCAGCGGGAAGTCGGGAGACCCAGTACTTC. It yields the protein CASSQEWPAGSRETQYF.

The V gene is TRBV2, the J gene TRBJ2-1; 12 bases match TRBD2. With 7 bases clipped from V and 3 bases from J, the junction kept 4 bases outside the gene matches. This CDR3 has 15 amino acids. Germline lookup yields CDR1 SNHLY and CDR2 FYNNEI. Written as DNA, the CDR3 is TGTGCCAGCACCCTGACTAGCGGGAGCTACAATGAGCAGTTCTTC. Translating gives CASTLTSGSYNEQFF.

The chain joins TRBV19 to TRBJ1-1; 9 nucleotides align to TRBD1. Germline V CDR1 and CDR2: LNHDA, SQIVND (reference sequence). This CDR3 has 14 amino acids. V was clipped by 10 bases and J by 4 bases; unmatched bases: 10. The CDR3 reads CATRQGVFTTEAFF. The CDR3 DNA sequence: TGTGCCACAAGACAGGGGGTGTTCACCACTGAAGCTTTCTTT. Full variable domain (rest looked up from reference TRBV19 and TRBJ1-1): DGGITQSPKYLFRKEGQNVTLSCEQNLNHDAMYWYRQDPGQGLRLIYYSQIVNDFQKGDIAEGYSVSREKKESFPLTVTSAQKNPTAFYLCATRQGVFTTEAFFGQGTRLTVV.